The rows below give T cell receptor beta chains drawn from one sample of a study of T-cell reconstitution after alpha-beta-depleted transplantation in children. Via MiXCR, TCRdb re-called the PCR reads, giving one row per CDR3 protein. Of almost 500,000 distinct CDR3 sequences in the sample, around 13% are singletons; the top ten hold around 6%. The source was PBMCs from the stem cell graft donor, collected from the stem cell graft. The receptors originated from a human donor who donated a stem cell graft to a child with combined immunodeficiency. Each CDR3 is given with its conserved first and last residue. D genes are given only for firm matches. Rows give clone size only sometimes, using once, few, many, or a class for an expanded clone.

TGTGCCAGCAGTCCCGACAGAGGGGCGCCCTACGAGCAGTACTTC CASSPDRGAPYEQYF TRBJ2-7 . TRBV6-5 15 .
TGTGCCAGCAGTTTCGGCAGGTCCTTCTACAATGAGCAGTTCTTC CASSFGRSFYNEQFF TRBJ2-1 few TRBV25-1 15 .
TGTGCCACCAAGATGTCCTACGAGCAGTACTTC CATKMSYEQYF TRBJ2-7 many TRBV28 11 .
TGTGCCACCAGCAGAGATTCCCTAACCTACAATGAGCAGTTCTTC CATSRDSLTYNEQFF TRBJ2-1 . TRBV15 15 .
TGTGCCAGCAGGACCCTAGCGGGAGTAAGGAATGAGCAGTTCTTC CASRTLAGVRNEQFF TRBJ2-1 few TRBV2 15 TRBD2
TGTGCCAGCAGGCTCAACAGGGGGGGCGGCTACACCTTC CASRLNRGGGYTF TRBJ1-2 few TRBV6-5 13 TRBD1
TGTGCCAGCAGCTCCGGGACAGGAACCCCCTACGAGCAGTACTTC CASSSGTGTPYEQYF TRBJ2-7 few TRBV5-8 15 TRBD1
TGTGCCAGCAGCAAACTGTTCGGGGGGCACACCGGGGAGCTGTTTTTT CASSKLFGGHTGELFF TRBJ2-2 . TRBV21-1 16 .
TGCAGTGGCTCCGGGGGACAGGCCTACAATGAGCAGTTCTTC CSGSGGQAYNEQFF TRBJ2-1 . TRBV20-1 14 TRBD1
TGCAGTGCCGTTACCCGGGCACGGGAACCCCAGCATTTT CSAVTRAREPQHF TRBJ1-5 many TRBV20-1 13 .
TGTGCCAGCAGCTTACAGCGGGGCACAGATACGCAGTATTTT CASSLQRGTDTQYF TRBJ2-3 many TRBV11-2 14 .
TGTGCCAGCAGAGCGGGGGATTCCCTCCTTCGGCAGTACTTC CASRAGDSLLRQYF TRBJ2-7 few TRBV12-3/TRBV12-4 14 TRBD2
TGCAGCGTTGAAGATTATGAGGGGCGAGCCTACGAGCAGTACTTC CSVEDYEGRAYEQYF TRBJ2-7 . TRBV29-1 15 .
TGTGCCAGCAGCTCCCAATTTGCGGGGAAGAATCCTTTCTTTTACGAGCAGTACTTC CASSSQFAGKNPFFYEQYF TRBJ2-7 . TRBV11-2 19 .
TGTGCCGGCAGCAAAGTCAGACAGCTTTTCGAGCAGTACTTC CAGSKVRQLFEQYF TRBJ2-7 . TRBV21-1 14 .
TGCAGTGCTAGTATGAGGGCGATTAGTGGCACAGATACGCAGTATTTT CSASMRAISGTDTQYF TRBJ2-3 many TRBV20-1 16 .
TGCAGCGTTGAATCGGACAGGACAAACATTCAGTACTTC CSVESDRTNIQYF TRBJ2-4 . TRBV29-1 13 TRBD1
TGTGCCAGCAGTGACCGCCAGCTTAGCACAGATACGCAGTATTTT CASSDRQLSTDTQYF TRBJ2-3 many TRBV25-1 15 .
TGCAGTGCTTCCCGGGACAACTCTGGAAACACCATATATTTT CSASRDNSGNTIYF TRBJ1-3 many TRBV20-1 14 .
TGTGCCAGCAGCCTGGAACTAGTCGGGAATGAGCAGTTCTTC CASSLELVGNEQFF TRBJ2-1 many TRBV5-6 14 .
TGTGCCAGCACGACGGTAGTAATGAACACTGAAGCTTTCTTT CASTTVVMNTEAFF TRBJ1-1 . TRBV6-2/TRBV6-3 14 .
TGTGCCAGCGGGGGGGGTAGCGGGAGGGCCTACAATGAGCAGTTCTTC CASGGGSGRAYNEQFF TRBJ2-1 few TRBV13 16 TRBD2
TGTGCCAGCAGTCGACAGGGCAACTATGGCTACACCTTC CASSRQGNYGYTF TRBJ1-2 . TRBV7-9 13 TRBD1
TGTGCCAGCAGCTTGTGGCGGGGACTAGCGGGAGGTCACACCGGGGAGCTGTTTTTT CASSLWRGLAGGHTGELFF TRBJ2-2 . TRBV5-4 19 TRBD2
TGTGCCAGCAGTTTAGTTTACAGGAGCTCCTATAATTCACCCCTCCACTTT CASSLVYRSSYNSPLHF TRBJ1-6 . TRBV28 17 .
TGCGCCAGCAGCCCGGGGGAATCTCTTAGCACAGATACGCAGTATTTT CASSPGESLSTDTQYF TRBJ2-3 few TRBV5-1 16 .
TGTGCCAGCAGTCCCGCACCGGGTATTGTAGACGAGCAGTACTTC CASSPAPGIVDEQYF TRBJ2-7 . TRBV28 15 .
TGTGCCAGCAGTTTATTGTTGGACACTAGCAATCAGCCCCAGCATTTT CASSLLLDTSNQPQHF TRBJ1-5 few TRBV28 16 .
TGCAGCGTTGTAACAGGGGCCCCTTACCAGTACTTC CSVVTGAPYQYF TRBJ2-7 many TRBV29-1 12 TRBD1
TGTGCCAGCAGCACCCAAAACATTCAGTACTTC CASSTQNIQYF TRBJ2-4 many TRBV12-3/TRBV12-4 11 .
TGTGCCAGCAGCTTAGTGTCCGGGAAAATTCTTTACGAGCAGTACTTC CASSLVSGKILYEQYF TRBJ2-7 . TRBV7-2 16 .
TGTGCCAGCAGCGCGGCGGACAGACGCTTAGTGCAGTACTTC CASSAADRRLVQYF TRBJ2-7 few TRBV5-6 14 .
TGTGCCAGCAGTGAATCGCAGGGGGCCTACAATGAGCAGTTCTTC CASSESQGAYNEQFF TRBJ2-1 many TRBV2 15 TRBD1
TGCAGTGCTGGTCTCACAGATACGCAGTATTTT CSAGLTDTQYF TRBJ2-3 . TRBV20-1 11 .
TGTGCCAGCAGTTACTCGGGCCCTAGGGACACTGAAGCTTTCTTT CASSYSGPRDTEAFF TRBJ1-1 . TRBV6-5 15 .
TGCGCCAGCAGCCAAGATTGGGAGGGCCTTTTGTATTTT CASSQDWEGLLYF TRBJ2-3 many TRBV4-3 13 TRBD2
TGTGCCAGCACCCTAGGGCTGGCGGGCAATTCACCCCTCCACTTT CASTLGLAGNSPLHF TRBJ1-6 . TRBV27 15 .
TGTGCCAGCAGTCTGGGACAGGGGGTAGGTTCACCCCTCCACTTT CASSLGQGVGSPLHF TRBJ1-6 many TRBV12-3/TRBV12-4 15 TRBD1
TGTGCCAGCAGCCCACAGGGCATCGATGGCTACACCTTC CASSPQGIDGYTF TRBJ1-2 . TRBV5-6 13 .
TGCAGTGCTAGAGATATCGGTGGGAGGAACACCGGGGAGCTGTTTTTT CSARDIGGRNTGELFF TRBJ2-2 many TRBV20-1 16 .
TGTGCCAGCAGTCCAGGAGGGTATCTCACTGAAGCTTTCTTT CASSPGGYLTEAFF TRBJ1-1 . TRBV12-3/TRBV12-4 14 .
TGCGCCAGCAGCCAAGGACTAGCGGGGATAGATACGCAGTATTTT CASSQGLAGIDTQYF TRBJ2-3 many TRBV4-3 15 TRBD2
TGCGCCAGCAGCTTGGAATCAACAGTTACCTACGAGCAGTACTTC CASSLESTVTYEQYF TRBJ2-7 . TRBV5-1 15 .
TGTGCCAGCAGCCCAAACGGGCACAGGAAAACCGGGGAGCTGTTTTTT CASSPNGHRKTGELFF TRBJ2-2 few TRBV11-2 16 .
TGTGCCAGCAGCTTTTCCCAGACACAGCAGTTCTTC CASSFSQTQQFF TRBJ2-1 many TRBV7-9 12 .
TGTGCCAGCAGTTTGAAATCCGGCTGGGGCAATCAGCCCCAGCATTTT CASSLKSGWGNQPQHF TRBJ1-5 . TRBV12-3/TRBV12-4 16 .
TGTGCCTCGGGGCAGGGTTCCACCGGGGAGCTGTTTTTT CASGQGSTGELFF TRBJ2-2 many TRBV10-3 13 .
TGTGCCAGCAGTGAAGGGTTGGACAGAACTTACAATGAGCAGTTCTTC CASSEGLDRTYNEQFF TRBJ2-1 few TRBV6-1 16 .
TGCAGTGCTAGACGCGTGTATGAAGGCGCTGGTTACAATGAGCAGTTCTTC CSARRVYEGAGYNEQFF TRBJ2-1 . TRBV20-1 17 .
TGCAGTGCTAGAGTGCTAGGTCAAGAGACCCAGTACTTC CSARVLGQETQYF TRBJ2-5 . TRBV20-1 13 .
TGTGCCAGCAGCCAATCCCCCTCGGGCGAGCAGTACTTC CASSQSPSGEQYF TRBJ2-7 . TRBV7-2 13 .
TGCAGTGCCCCGAGGTTGGCAACCTACAATGAGCAGTTCTTC CSAPRLATYNEQFF TRBJ2-1 many TRBV20-1 14 .
TGCAGTGCTAGCGCGCACGGGACTAGCGGAGCTCAAGAGACCCAGTACTTC CSASAHGTSGAQETQYF TRBJ2-5 . TRBV20-1 17 TRBD2
TGTGCCAGCAGCTTAAGCTATTCTAGCACAGATACGCAGTATTTT CASSLSYSSTDTQYF TRBJ2-3 many TRBV7-2 15 .
TGCGCCAGCAGGGGCGACGCGAACACTGAAGCTTTCTTT CASRGDANTEAFF TRBJ1-1 few TRBV5-1 13 .